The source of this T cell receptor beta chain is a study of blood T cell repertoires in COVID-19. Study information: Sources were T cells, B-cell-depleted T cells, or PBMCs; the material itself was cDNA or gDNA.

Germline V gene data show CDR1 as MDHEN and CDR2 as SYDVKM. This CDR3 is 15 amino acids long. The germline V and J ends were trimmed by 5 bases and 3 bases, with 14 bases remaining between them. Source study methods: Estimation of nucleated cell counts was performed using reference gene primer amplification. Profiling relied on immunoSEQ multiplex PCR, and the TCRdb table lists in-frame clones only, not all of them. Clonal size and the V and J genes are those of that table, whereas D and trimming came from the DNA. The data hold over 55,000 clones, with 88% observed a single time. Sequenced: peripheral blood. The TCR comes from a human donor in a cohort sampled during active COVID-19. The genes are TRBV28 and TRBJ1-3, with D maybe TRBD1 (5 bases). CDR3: CASSLYRGRGNTIYF. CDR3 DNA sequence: TGTGCCAGCAGTCTGTATAGGGGCCGTGGAAACACCATATATTTT.